Below are 14 T cell receptor beta chains sequenced from a single sample in a study of CD8 T cells in Susac syndrome. The authors reverse transcribed roughly 0.5 to 1 ug RNA with random hexamers. TCRdb reprocessed the immunoSEQ multiplex PCR reads via MiXCR and lists one record per CDR3 protein. In the table there are about 400,000 distinct CDR3 sequences, 75% to 90% of which are singletons. Sequenced material: CD8+ T cells from PBMCs. The receptors here all came from a human donor with multiple sclerosis.

The CDR3 loop is CSVWMIEAFF. The CDR3 DNA is TGCAGCGTTTGGATGATAGAAGCTTTCTTT. The chain recombines TRBV29-1 with TRBJ1-1; no firm D call. The length of the CDR3 is 10 residues. Germline CDR1 reads SQVTM; CDR2 reads ANQGSEA. Trimming took off 5 bases at V and 8 bases at J, with 9 bases between the two ends.

The CDR3 reads CASSYWSSYEQYF. The CDR3 nucleotides are TGTGCCAGCAGTTACTGGTCCTCCTACGAGCAGTACTTC. V usage is TRBV6-2 or TRBV6-3 and J usage is TRBJ2-7; D is unresolved. This CDR3 is 13 amino acids long. V was trimmed by 1 base and J by 0 bases, leaving 4 bases between them. From germline, CDR1 is MNHEY and CDR2 SVGEGT.

The chain carries TRBV10-1 and TRBJ1-2; no definite D call. Germline V gene data show CDR1 as WNHNN and CDR2 as SYGVQD (reference sequence). This CDR3 has 14 amino acids. V shed 6 bases and J shed 2 bases, with 13 bases lying between them. The CDR3 coding sequence is TGCGCCAGCAGCCAAACGCGGGGAAACTATGGCTACACCTTC. This codes for CASSQTRGNYGYTF.

The chain joins TRBV27 to TRBJ2-1, with TRBD1 matching 10 bases. With V trimmed by 6 bases and J by 2 bases, 4 bases remained unmatched. Per the germline V gene, CDR1 is MNHEY and CDR2 is SMNVEV (reference sequence). This CDR3 has 15 amino acids. The chain's CDR3 is CASSPGTGAYNEQFF. CDR3 sequence (DNA): TGTGCCAGCAGCCCCGGGACAGGGGCCTACAATGAGCAGTTCTTC.

The gene calls are TRBV11-2 and TRBJ2-3; perhaps D is TRBD1 or TRBD2 (6 bases each). Trimming took 5 bases from V and 1 from J, leaving 13 bases between them. CDR1 and CDR2 from the germline V gene are SGHAT and FQNNGV. The CDR3 length is 15 residues. The CDR3 is CASSVGGGGTDTQYF. The CDR3 DNA reads TGTGCCAGCAGCGTTGGGGGCGGGGGCACAGATACGCAGTATTTT.

The chain employs TRBV27 and TRBJ1-5, with unresolved D. Germline V CDR1 and CDR2: MNHEY, SMNVEV (reference sequence). Trimming took off 8 bases at V and 5 bases at J, with 16 bases between the two ends. The CDR3 spans 14 residues. In nucleotides, the CDR3 is TGTGCCAGCGGGAAGCGACGCTCAGATCAGCCCCAGCATTTT. This gives the protein CASGKRRSDQPQHF.

Written as DNA, the CDR3 is TGCAGCGACGGAGGGAACACTGAAGCTTTCTTT. It translates to CSDGGNTEAFF. This sequence joins TRBV29-1 and TRBJ1-1; D is unresolved. The ends were cut back, 7 bases at V and 1 base at J, with 7 bases in the middle. CDR1 is SQVTM, CDR2 ANQGSEA, per germline. The CDR3 totals 11 residues. Full variable domain (rest looked up from reference TRBV29-1 and TRBJ1-1): SAVISQKPSRDICQRGTSLTIQCQVDSQVTMMFWYRQQPGQSLTLIATANQGSEATYESGFVIDKFPISRPNLTFSTLTVSNMSPEDSSIYLCSDGGNTEAFFGQGTRLTVV.

This clonotype is a singleton in its sample. The V gene is TRBV7-6, the J gene TRBJ2-1, with 8 bases matching TRBD1. This CDR3 comprises 14 residues. From germline, CDR1 is SGHVS and CDR2 FNYEAQ. Trimming cost V 4 bases and J 8 bases; bases outside gene matches: 7. CDR3 sequence (DNA): TGTGCCAGCAGCTACACCCCAGGGGGCGATGAGCAGTTCTTC. Amino acids: CASSYTPGGDEQFF.

This clonotype was seen only once. This chain links TRBV30 with TRBJ2-1, with TRBD2 as a possible D gene (6 bases). V was shortened by 2 bases and J by 8 bases, with 7 bases between the two germline ends. The length of the CDR3 is 11 residues. CDR1 and CDR2 from the germline V gene are GTSNPN and SVGIG (reference sequence). CDR3 protein: CAWSWGDEQFF. The CDR3 region has the DNA TGTGCCTGGAGTTGGGGGGATGAGCAGTTCTTC. Combining the CDR3 with reference TRBV30 and TRBJ2-1 gives the whole variable domain SQTIHQWPATLVQPVGSPLSLECTVEGTSNPNLYWYRQAAGRGLQLLFYSVGIGQISSEVPQNLSASRPQDRQFILSSKKLLLSDSGFYLCAWSWGDEQFFGPGTRLTVL.

This chain connects TRBV13 to TRBJ1-6; D is unresolved. Germline loops: CDR1 PRHDT, CDR2 FYEKMQ (reference sequence). The CDR3 has 14 residues. Trimming removed 0 bases at V and 6 bases at J, with 6 bases between. Here the CDR3 DNA reads TGTGCCAGCAGCTTAGGCCTGGGTAATTCACCCCTCCACTTT. Translation gives CASSLGLGNSPLHF.

The rearrangement uses TRBV25-1 and TRBJ2-7; a weak D match, TRBD2 (6 bases). V dropped 4 bases and J dropped 0 bases, with 19 bases sitting between them. This CDR3 contains 17 residues. CDR1 and CDR2 (germline): MGHDK, SYGVNS. CDR3 sequence (DNA): TGTGCCAGCAGTGGTAACTCGAAGGGGACTTACTCCTACGAGCAGTACTTC. Its translation: CASSGNSKGTYSYEQYF.

The chain recombines TRBV11-2 with TRBJ1-1; 7 bases align to TRBD1. This CDR3 region has 15 residues. V lost 1 base, J lost 0 bases, and 2 bases stayed unmatched. The V gene's germline CDR1 is SGHAT and CDR2 FQNNGV. The DNA for the CDR3 is TGTGCCAGCAGCTTAGTGGGACAGTTGAACACTGAAGCTTTCTTT. It is translated as CASSLVGQLNTEAFF.

The chain has TRBV12-3 or TRBV12-4 and TRBJ2-1; D gene ambiguous. V lost 3 bases and J lost 8, with 5 bases in between. This CDR3 comprises 11 residues. CDR3 amino acids: CASSLSHEQFF. In nucleotides, the CDR3 is TGTGCCAGCAGTTTGTCCCATGAGCAGTTCTTC.

The chain is built from TRBV27 and TRBJ1-2; D possibly corresponds to TRBD1 (6 bases). V lost 3 bases and J 8 bases, leaving 13 bases between the germline ends. CDR1 and CDR2 (germline): MNHEY, SMNVEV (reference sequence). The CDR3 extends over 13 amino acids. The chain's CDR3 is CASSFGGAEGYTF. The DNA for the CDR3 is TGTGCCAGCAGTTTTGGGGGGGCTGAAGGCTACACCTTC.